This TCR beta chain was recovered during a study of CD8 T cells in ankylosing spondylitis. Overall study findings and caveats: Apparently characteristic of ankylosing spondylitis blood was a TCR beta motif (about 8 highly homologous variants). Disease-linked clones bore a CD8+ phenotype, appearing relatively rarely in peripheral blood. Researchers reportedly found disease-linked clones significantly enriched in matched ankylosing spondylitis synovial fluid.

TCRdb used MiXCR to reprocess the 5' RACE reads, holding one entry per CDR3 protein. This table has hundreds of thousands of distinct CDR3 sequences, about 18% appearing once. The germline V gene has CDR1 SGHRS and CDR2 YFSETQ. Trimming left V 5 bases short and J 6 bases short, with 12 bases between. The CDR3 runs 12 residues. As for this clonotype: What it recognizes is unknown.

This rearrangement joins TRBV5-1 to TRBJ2-7; D tentatively reads TRBD1 or TRBD2 (5 bases each). Sequencing used blood, either unsorted or a sorted T cell fraction (not recorded which). This sequence was found in a male donor with ankylosing spondylitis. This CDR3 is CASSSAGSEQYF. In DNA form, the CDR3 reads TGCGCCAGCAGTTCGGCAGGGAGCGAGCAGTACTTC. Full variable domain (remainder filled in from reference TRBV5-1 and TRBJ2-7): KAGVTQTPRYLIKTRGQQVTLSCSPISGHRSVSWYQQTPGQGLQFLFEYFSETQRNKGNFPGRFSGRQFSNSRSEMNVSTLELGDSALYLCASSSAGSEQYFGPGTRLTVT.